Listed below are T cell receptor beta chains from one sample, sequenced in a study of T cells in Graves' hyperthyroidism and ophthalmopathy. A single record per CDR3 protein comes from TCRdb applying MiXCR to the multiplex PCR reads. The table records some 530,000 distinct CDR3 sequences, 20% to 25% of them present only once. Input material: blood. The receptors were sampled from a woman aged 70-85 years with Graves' ophthalmopathy. Both conserved end residues are part of each CDR3. D genes are given only for firm matches. Clone size, where shown, is once, few, many, or a class for clones that have expanded.

d_call | j_call | clone_size | v_call | cdr3_nt | cdr3_aa
NA | TRBJ1-4 | few | TRBV6-1 | TGTGCCAGCAGTGCCCCCGGGACATGGAGTGAAAAACTGTTTTTT | CASSAPGTWSEKLFF
NA | TRBJ2-1 | few | TRBV5-1 | TGCGCCAGCAGCACCTCTCAGTATAATGAGCAGTTCTTC | CASSTSQYNEQFF
TRBD1 | TRBJ1-3 | few | TRBV7-2 | TGTGCCAGCAGCTTATCGGGACAGGGCACGATTGACCCCCATTTT | CASSLSGQGTIDPHF
TRBD2 | TRBJ2-3 | many | TRBV20-1 | TGCAGTGCTAGGCTAGCGGGCAGGGATACGCAGTATTTT | CSARLAGRDTQYF
NA | TRBJ1-3 | NA | TRBV2 | TGTGCCAGCAGTGAGACGATAGGAGGAAACACCATATATTTT | CASSETIGGNTIYF
NA | TRBJ2-7 | NA | TRBV6-1 | TGTGCCAGCAGTGAATATGTTACAGGGAGCTCCTACGAGCAGTACTTC | CASSEYVTGSSYEQYF
TRBD2 | TRBJ2-1 | many | TRBV11-2 | TGTGCCAGCAGCTCGACTAGCGGCCTTGGTGAGCAGTTCTTC | CASSSTSGLGEQFF
TRBD2 | TRBJ2-5 | few | TRBV20-1 | TGCAGTGCTGGGAAGACCGGGACGGGAGGTTCGGAGACCCAGTACTTC | CSAGKTGTGGSETQYF
NA | TRBJ2-1 | few | TRBV5-5 | TGTGCTAGCAGCCATCTGGGTGGCCCCGTCAATGAGCAGTTCTTC | CASSHLGGPVNEQFF
TRBD1 | TRBJ1-2 | many | TRBV28 | TGTGCCAGCAGGAACCGGGACAGGGTCTATGGCTACACCTTC | CASRNRDRVYGYTF
NA | TRBJ2-1 | NA | TRBV15 | TGTGCCACCAGCACCTCCACAGGGTTCTACAATGAGCAGTTCTTC | CATSTSTGFYNEQFF
TRBD2 | TRBJ2-7 | many | TRBV7-2 | TGTGCCAGCAGCTTAGCGTTGGGGGAGGGGTACGAGCAGTACTTC | CASSLALGEGYEQYF
NA | TRBJ1-1 | few | TRBV11-2 | TGTGCCAGCAGCTCTGTGGGGTTGGGCACTGAAGCTTTCTTT | CASSSVGLGTEAFF
NA | TRBJ2-7 | many | TRBV12-3/TRBV12-4 | TGTGCCAGCAGTGCCGTGGGCGAGCAGTACTTC | CASSAVGEQYF
TRBD1 | TRBJ2-2 | NA | TRBV12-5 | TGTGCTAGTGGTTCCCATCTACAGGGGAACGGGGAGCTGTTTTTT | CASGSHLQGNGELFF
NA | TRBJ1-1 | NA | TRBV12-3/TRBV12-4 | TGTGCCAGCAGTTTTGGGTGGAACACTGAAGCTTTCTTT | CASSFGWNTEAFF
NA | TRBJ2-1 | NA | TRBV30 | TGTGTCTGGAGTGGGTGGGCCCAAAATGAGCAGTTCTTC | CVWSGWAQNEQFF
TRBD1 | TRBJ1-2 | few | TRBV3-1 | TGTGCCAGCAGCCAAGGACAGGGCTATGGCTACACCTTC | CASSQGQGYGYTF
NA | TRBJ1-4 | NA | TRBV7-9 | TGTGCCAGCAGCTTGGACTCCACAACTAATGAAAAACTGTTTTTT | CASSLDSTTNEKLFF
NA | TRBJ2-2 | once | TRBV6-5 | TGTGCCAGCAGTTACTTGCGGGCGGACACCGGGGAGCTGTTTTTT | CASSYLRADTGELFF
NA | TRBJ2-7 | many | TRBV12-3/TRBV12-4 | TGTGCCAGCAGTAACGGTGGTAGGCCAGACGAGCAGTACTTC | CASSNGGRPDEQYF
TRBD1 | TRBJ2-7 | many | TRBV12-3/TRBV12-4 | TGTGCCAGCAGTTTATTAGACAGGGGACCGCAGTACTTC | CASSLLDRGPQYF
NA | TRBJ1-4 | many | TRBV10-3 | TGTGCCATCAGTGCAGGGGCTAATGAAAAACTGTTTTTT | CAISAGANEKLFF
NA | TRBJ2-1 | NA | TRBV20-1 | TGCAGTGCAGAACCGGGACGCCGCAATGAGCAGTTCTTC | CSAEPGRRNEQFF
NA | TRBJ2-5 | NA | TRBV6-5 | TGTGCCAGCAGTTACGGAGGGCCAGAGACCCAGTACTTC | CASSYGGPETQYF
NA | TRBJ2-2 | NA | TRBV4-3 | TGCGCCAGCAGCCAAGAGTCAGGGGAGGACACCGGGGAGCTGTTTTTT | CASSQESGEDTGELFF
NA | TRBJ2-4 | NA | TRBV20-1 | TGCAGTGCTAGAGTGGTCAGGTCGGTAGACAAAAACATTCAGTACTTC | CSARVVRSVDKNIQYF
NA | TRBJ1-3 | NA | TRBV28 | TGTGCCAGCAGTTTAGGGGCAACCTCTGGAAACACCATATATTTT | CASSLGATSGNTIYF
TRBD1 | TRBJ1-2 | NA | TRBV12-3/TRBV12-4 | TGTGCCAGCAGTTTACAGGGGGCTCTTGGCTACACCTTC | CASSLQGALGYTF
NA | TRBJ1-1 | few | TRBV7-8 | TGTGCCAGCTATTCTTTAGGGAGGACTGAAGCTTTCTTT | CASYSLGRTEAFF